These T cell receptor beta chains were read from a single sample in a study of Graves' ophthalmopathy and Graves' hyperthyroidism. TCRdb re-derived calls from the multiplex PCR reads in MiXCR, one entry per CDR3 protein. The sample includes a few hundred thousand distinct CDR3 sequences, approximately 20% of them seen just once. The sample consisted of peripheral blood. These receptors were taken from a woman between 18 and 29 years old with Graves' ophthalmopathy. Each CDR3 is given with its conserved first and last residue. The order of the fields is CDR3 DNA, CDR3 protein, V gene, J gene, D gene, clone size. D genes are given only for firm matches. The listing skips clone size in some rows; elsewhere it reads once, few, many or a size class.

DNA: TGTGCCACCAGAAGAGAGGGGGGGTGGGGGCCAGAGACCCAGTACTTC
CDR3: CATRREGGWGPETQYF
V: TRBV15
J: TRBJ2-5
D: -
size: -

DNA: TGTGCCAGCAGCTTAGATGGCACGCCAGGGGGAGGTTACACCTTC
CDR3: CASSLDGTPGGGYTF
V: TRBV11-2
J: TRBJ1-2
D: TRBD1
size: many

DNA: TGCAGCGTTGCTTTCAACCAGAACACTGAAGCTTTCTTT
CDR3: CSVAFNQNTEAFF
V: TRBV29-1
J: TRBJ1-1
D: -
size: -

DNA: TGTGCCAGCAGTGCCCCCGACGTTCGGCCCCTGACTTTC
CDR3: CASSAPDVRPLTF
V: TRBV6-1
J: TRBJ2-6
D: -
size: many

DNA: TGTGCCAGCAGTTTCAGCGGGCTTAACACCGGGGAGCTGTTTTTT
CDR3: CASSFSGLNTGELFF
V: TRBV12-3/TRBV12-4
J: TRBJ2-2
D: -
size: many

DNA: TGTGCCAGTAGTATCGGGGCGGCGCACACCGGGGAGCTGTTTTTT
CDR3: CASSIGAAHTGELFF
V: TRBV19
J: TRBJ2-2
D: -
size: few

DNA: TGTGCCAGCACGGAATGGCGCGGGGACGAGCAGTACTTC
CDR3: CASTEWRGDEQYF
V: TRBV6-2/TRBV6-3
J: TRBJ2-7
D: -
size: -

DNA: TGTGCCAGCAGTAGGCCCCCCAACAGGGGGCGCGGCTACGAGCAGTACTTC
CDR3: CASSRPPNRGRGYEQYF
V: TRBV12-3/TRBV12-4
J: TRBJ2-7
D: TRBD1
size: once

DNA: TGTGCCAGCAGTTTAGGGGGGACTAGCGAAACCTACGAGCAGTACTTC
CDR3: CASSLGGTSETYEQYF
V: TRBV12-3/TRBV12-4
J: TRBJ2-7
D: TRBD2
size: many

DNA: TGTGCCAGCAGTTTGCGGGACAACTCAGGGGAGACCCAGTACTTC
CDR3: CASSLRDNSGETQYF
V: TRBV27
J: TRBJ2-5
D: -
size: many

DNA: TGTGCCAGTAGCTCAAGCGGGAGGCCCCAAGAGACCCAGTACTTC
CDR3: CASSSSGRPQETQYF
V: TRBV19
J: TRBJ2-5
D: TRBD2
size: -

DNA: TGTGCCAGCAGCTTACAGGGGGCCCCTGACGAGCAGTACTTC
CDR3: CASSLQGAPDEQYF
V: TRBV27
J: TRBJ2-7
D: TRBD1
size: many

DNA: TGTGCCAGCAGACCGGACAGTTCGGGGGGGACCCAGTACTTC
CDR3: CASRPDSSGGTQYF
V: TRBV7-2
J: TRBJ2-5
D: -
size: -

DNA: TGTGCCAGCAGCCCGGAAGGGGGTACTCCTGAAGCTTTCTTT
CDR3: CASSPEGGTPEAFF
V: TRBV6-2/TRBV6-3
J: TRBJ1-1
D: -
size: many

DNA: TGTGCCAGCAGCTCCTATCTAGCGGGAGGCAGGACCGGGGAGCTGTTTTTT
CDR3: CASSSYLAGGRTGELFF
V: TRBV7-2
J: TRBJ2-2
D: TRBD2
size: many

DNA: TGTGCCAGCAGCCAAGACGTGGACAGGTCAAAGGAGAACACTGAAGCTTTCTTT
CDR3: CASSQDVDRSKENTEAFF
V: TRBV3-1
J: TRBJ1-1
D: TRBD1
size: many

DNA: TGTGCCAGCAGCGCGCGGACTTTGTCAGCCGGGGAGCTGTTTTTT
CDR3: CASSARTLSAGELFF
V: TRBV25-1
J: TRBJ2-2
D: -
size: many

DNA: TGTGCCAGCAGCTCACCAACCAGGGGTGGCTACACCTTC
CDR3: CASSSPTRGGYTF
V: TRBV9
J: TRBJ1-2
D: -
size: many

DNA: TGTGCCAGCAGTTTCAGACAGGGACGAATCCCCCAGCATTTT
CDR3: CASSFRQGRIPQHF
V: TRBV28
J: TRBJ1-5
D: TRBD1
size: many

DNA: TGTGCCAGCAGCCTTAGGGGGGGGACAGGGAACACTGAAGCTTTCTTT
CDR3: CASSLRGGTGNTEAFF
V: TRBV7-6
J: TRBJ1-1
D: TRBD1
size: many

DNA: TGTGCCAGCACGGGAGAGACAGGCTCCAATTCACCCCTCCACTTT
CDR3: CASTGETGSNSPLHF
V: TRBV12-3/TRBV12-4
J: TRBJ1-6
D: -
size: many

DNA: TGTGCCACCAGCAGAGATCCTGTCGGGACTAGGCTCGAGGAGACCCAGTACTTC
CDR3: CATSRDPVGTRLEETQYF
V: TRBV15
J: TRBJ2-5
D: TRBD2
size: many

DNA: TGTGCCAGCAGCTTGGGGTCCGGGGGCAACACTGAAGCTTTCTTT
CDR3: CASSLGSGGNTEAFF
V: TRBV5-6
J: TRBJ1-1
D: -
size: many

DNA: TGTGCCAGCAGTTACGGAGGGGGACAGATCTACGAGCAGTACTTC
CDR3: CASSYGGGQIYEQYF
V: TRBV6-5
J: TRBJ2-7
D: -
size: many

DNA: TGTGCCAGCAGCGTAGACGGGACAGGGAGGCAGCCCCAGCATTTT
CDR3: CASSVDGTGRQPQHF
V: TRBV9
J: TRBJ1-5
D: TRBD1
size: many

DNA: TGTGCCAGCTCACCGGTCGGGACAGCTACTGAAGCTTTCTTT
CDR3: CASSPVGTATEAFF
V: TRBV18
J: TRBJ1-1
D: TRBD1
size: few

DNA: TGCAGTGCTAGATCCGAGCGGGAGGGGACCTACGAGCAGTACTTC
CDR3: CSARSEREGTYEQYF
V: TRBV20-1
J: TRBJ2-7
D: TRBD2
size: many

DNA: TGTGCCAGTAGCCCTTTGAGGGAAGAGACCCAGTACTTC
CDR3: CASSPLREETQYF
V: TRBV19
J: TRBJ2-5
D: -
size: many

DNA: TGCAGCGTCGCCGGGACTAGGGGGTCCAATGAGCAGTTCTTC
CDR3: CSVAGTRGSNEQFF
V: TRBV29-1
J: TRBJ2-1
D: TRBD2
size: -

DNA: TGTGCCAGCAGCTTATCGACAGGGAAAGAGACCCAGTACTTC
CDR3: CASSLSTGKETQYF
V: TRBV7-9
J: TRBJ2-5
D: TRBD1
size: -

DNA: TGTGCCAGCAGCTACAGGGACGGGGGAAATTCACCCCTCCACTTT
CDR3: CASSYRDGGNSPLHF
V: TRBV7-8
J: TRBJ1-6
D: -
size: -

DNA: TGTGCCAGCAGTTCAGGCCTAGTAATGAACACTGAAGCTTTCTTT
CDR3: CASSSGLVMNTEAFF
V: TRBV6-5
J: TRBJ1-1
D: -
size: -

DNA: TGTGCCAGCAGCCGCCCCGAGGGGGAGACCCAGTACTTC
CDR3: CASSRPEGETQYF
V: TRBV6-2/TRBV6-3
J: TRBJ2-5
D: -
size: many

DNA: TGTGCCGTCCCTGCGGAGAGGAATTCACCCCTCCACTTT
CDR3: CAVPAERNSPLHF
V: TRBV6-1
J: TRBJ1-6
D: -
size: many

DNA: TGTGCCAGCAAAAGCTTGGGGGAGGGCGTTGAGACCCAGTACTTC
CDR3: CASKSLGEGVETQYF
V: TRBV6-1
J: TRBJ2-5
D: TRBD2
size: many

DNA: TGTGCCAGCAGCTGGACAGTCCTACCTGGAAACACCATATATTTT
CDR3: CASSWTVLPGNTIYF
V: TRBV13
J: TRBJ1-3
D: -
size: many

DNA: TGTGCCGCGGCCGAGGGCTCCTACGAGCAGTACTTC
CDR3: CAAAEGSYEQYF
V: TRBV28
J: TRBJ2-7
D: -
size: many

DNA: TGTGCCAGCAGCACTACGACAGGCCGTAACTATGGCTACACCTTC
CDR3: CASSTTTGRNYGYTF
V: TRBV13
J: TRBJ1-2
D: -
size: many

DNA: TGCAGTGCTGGGGGACTAGCGGATCCCTACGAGCAGTACTTC
CDR3: CSAGGLADPYEQYF
V: TRBV20-1
J: TRBJ2-7
D: TRBD2
size: many

DNA: TGTGCCACCAGTGGTAAAGTCGCGAACACCGGGGAGCTGTTTTTT
CDR3: CATSGKVANTGELFF
V: TRBV24-1
J: TRBJ2-2
D: -
size: many

DNA: TGTGCCAGCAGCCGTTTGACCGGGAGGGGAGAGACCCAGTACTTC
CDR3: CASSRLTGRGETQYF
V: TRBV7-9
J: TRBJ2-5
D: TRBD2
size: many

DNA: TGTGCCAGCAGTGAAGACATAAACTATGGCTACACCTTC
CDR3: CASSEDINYGYTF
V: TRBV2
J: TRBJ1-2
D: -
size: once

DNA: TGTGCCAGCAGTCGGGACTTCCACTACGAGCAGTACTTC
CDR3: CASSRDFHYEQYF
V: TRBV6-2/TRBV6-3
J: TRBJ2-7
D: -
size: few

DNA: TGTGCCAGCAGTGACGCCGTCGGGACAACAAATAATTCACCCCTCCACTTT
CDR3: CASSDAVGTTNNSPLHF
V: TRBV6-2/TRBV6-3
J: TRBJ1-6
D: -
size: many

DNA: TGCGCCAGCAGCCGGTCCGAGAATCAGCCCCAGCATTTT
CDR3: CASSRSENQPQHF
V: TRBV4-3
J: TRBJ1-5
D: -
size: many

DNA: TGCAGTGCTAGAGGGGTTGCCAAAAACATTCAGTACTTC
CDR3: CSARGVAKNIQYF
V: TRBV20-1
J: TRBJ2-4
D: -
size: -

DNA: TGCAGCTGTCAACAGGGGGCTGATCAGCCCCAGCATTTT
CDR3: CSCQQGADQPQHF
V: TRBV29-1
J: TRBJ1-5
D: TRBD1
size: many

DNA: TGTGCCAGCAGTGACGGCCTCTTTAAGCCCTACGAGCAGTACTTC
CDR3: CASSDGLFKPYEQYF
V: TRBV2
J: TRBJ2-7
D: -
size: many

DNA: TGTGCCAGCAGCTTAGTCTCGGCGGTCGCGAACACCGGGGAGCTGTTTTTT
CDR3: CASSLVSAVANTGELFF
V: TRBV11-2
J: TRBJ2-2
D: -
size: many

DNA: TGTGCCAGCAGTTTATCGATCTACACGAACACTGAAGCTTTCTTT
CDR3: CASSLSIYTNTEAFF
V: TRBV27
J: TRBJ1-1
D: -
size: once

DNA: TGCGCCAGCAGCGACCAGGGTTATGGCTACACCTTC
CDR3: CASSDQGYGYTF
V: TRBV5-1
J: TRBJ1-2
D: -
size: -

DNA: TGCGCCAGCAGCACAGGCGGCGAATTGGCCAAAAACATTCAGTACTTC
CDR3: CASSTGGELAKNIQYF
V: TRBV5-1
J: TRBJ2-4
D: -
size: many

DNA: TGTGCCAGCAGTTACGGGGCAGTCGTCTCTGGAAACACCATATATTTT
CDR3: CASSYGAVVSGNTIYF
V: TRBV6-5
J: TRBJ1-3
D: -
size: -

DNA: TGTGCCAGCAGCCCCTCCCGGGGTCAGGTCGCCTACGAGCAGTACTTC
CDR3: CASSPSRGQVAYEQYF
V: TRBV5-6
J: TRBJ2-7
D: -
size: many

DNA: TGTGCCAGCAGCTTACGAGACTTGACCTACGAGCAGTACTTC
CDR3: CASSLRDLTYEQYF
V: TRBV11-1
J: TRBJ2-7
D: -
size: many

DNA: TGCAGTGCTAGGACGGGCCTGCGGAACACCGGGGAGCTGTTTTTT
CDR3: CSARTGLRNTGELFF
V: TRBV20-1
J: TRBJ2-2
D: -
size: many